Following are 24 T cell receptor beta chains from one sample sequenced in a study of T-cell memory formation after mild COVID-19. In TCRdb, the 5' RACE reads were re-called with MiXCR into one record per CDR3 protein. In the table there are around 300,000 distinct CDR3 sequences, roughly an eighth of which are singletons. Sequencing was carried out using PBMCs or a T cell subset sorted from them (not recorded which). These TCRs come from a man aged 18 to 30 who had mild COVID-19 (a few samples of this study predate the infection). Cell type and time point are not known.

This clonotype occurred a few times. The CDR3 sequence: CASSFGGSRDGYTF. The CDR3 DNA reads as TGCGCCAGCAGCTTCGGCGGGAGCAGGGATGGCTACACCTTC. This chain uses TRBV5-1 with TRBJ1-2; TRBD1 is a possible D gene (5 bases). CDR1 SGHRS and CDR2 YFSETQ come from the germline V gene. Between the trimmed V and J ends, which lost 2 bases and 6 bases, there was a span of 14 bases. This CDR3 comprises 14 residues. Together with reference TRBV5-1 and TRBJ1-2, the CDR3 gives the full variable domain: KAGVTQTPRYLIKTRGQQVTLSCSPISGHRSVSWYQQTPGQGLQFLFEYFSETQRNKGNFPGRFSGRQFSNSRSEMNVSTLELGDSALYLCASSFGGSRDGYTFGSGTRLTVV.

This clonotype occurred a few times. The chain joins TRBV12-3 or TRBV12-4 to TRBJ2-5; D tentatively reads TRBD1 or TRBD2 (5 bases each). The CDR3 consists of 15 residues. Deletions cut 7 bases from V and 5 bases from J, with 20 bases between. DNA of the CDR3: TGTGCCAGCACTAGAAGGGGCCTAGCCGACGAGACCCAGTACTTC. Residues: CASTRRGLADETQYF.

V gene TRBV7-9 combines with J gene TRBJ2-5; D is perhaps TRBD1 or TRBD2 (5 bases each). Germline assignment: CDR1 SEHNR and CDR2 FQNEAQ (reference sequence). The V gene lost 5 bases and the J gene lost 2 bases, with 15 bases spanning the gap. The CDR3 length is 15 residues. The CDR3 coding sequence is TGTGCCAGCAGCCGTTATGGGGCGGGTCAAGAGACCCAGTACTTC. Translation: CASSRYGAGQETQYF.

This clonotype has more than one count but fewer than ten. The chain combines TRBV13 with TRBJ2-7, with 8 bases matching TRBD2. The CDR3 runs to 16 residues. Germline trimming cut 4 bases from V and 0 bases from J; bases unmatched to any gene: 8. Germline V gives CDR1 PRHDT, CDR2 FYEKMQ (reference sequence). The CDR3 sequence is CASSYGGGRSSYEQYF. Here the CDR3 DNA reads TGTGCCAGCAGCTACGGGGGGGGCCGATCCTCCTACGAGCAGTACTTC.

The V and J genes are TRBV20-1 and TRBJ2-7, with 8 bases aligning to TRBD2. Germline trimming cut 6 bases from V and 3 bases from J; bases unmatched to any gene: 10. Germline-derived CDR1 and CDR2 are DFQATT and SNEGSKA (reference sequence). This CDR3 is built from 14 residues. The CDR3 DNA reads TGCAGTGCCCCAGCCCAGCGGGGGTTCTACGAGCAGTACGTC. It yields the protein CSAPAQRGFYEQYV.

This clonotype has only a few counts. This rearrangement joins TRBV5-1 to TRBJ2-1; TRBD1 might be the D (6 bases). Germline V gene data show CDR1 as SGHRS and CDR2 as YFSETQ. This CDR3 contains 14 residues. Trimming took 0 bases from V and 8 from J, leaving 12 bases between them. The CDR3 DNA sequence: TGCGCCAGCAGCTTGGTGGGGGCGCATTATGAGCAGTTCTTC. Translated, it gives CASSLVGAHYEQFF.

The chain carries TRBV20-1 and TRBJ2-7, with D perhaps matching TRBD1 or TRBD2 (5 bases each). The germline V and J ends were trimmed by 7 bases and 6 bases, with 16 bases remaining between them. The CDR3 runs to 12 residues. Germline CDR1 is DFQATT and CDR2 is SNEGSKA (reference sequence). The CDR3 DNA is TGCAGTGGCACATTTACAGGAGGCGAGCAGTACTTC. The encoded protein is CSGTFTGGEQYF.

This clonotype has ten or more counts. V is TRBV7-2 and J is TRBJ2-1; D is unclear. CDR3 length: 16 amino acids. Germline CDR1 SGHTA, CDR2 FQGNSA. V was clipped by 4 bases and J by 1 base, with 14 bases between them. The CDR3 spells CASSSLVRVSYNEQFF. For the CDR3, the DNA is TGTGCCAGCAGCTCTTTGGTGCGCGTGTCCTACAATGAGCAGTTCTTC.

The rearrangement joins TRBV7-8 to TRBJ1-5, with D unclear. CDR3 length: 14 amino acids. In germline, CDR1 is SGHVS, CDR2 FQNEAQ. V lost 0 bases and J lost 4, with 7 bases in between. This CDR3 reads CASSLARENQPQHF. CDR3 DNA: TGTGCCAGCAGCTTAGCCCGGGAGAATCAGCCCCAGCATTTT.

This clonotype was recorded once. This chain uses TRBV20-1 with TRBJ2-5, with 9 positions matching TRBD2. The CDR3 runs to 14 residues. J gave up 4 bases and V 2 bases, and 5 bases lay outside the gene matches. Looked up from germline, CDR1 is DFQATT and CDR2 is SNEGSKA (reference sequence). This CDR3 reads CSARLAGESETQYF. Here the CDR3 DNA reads TGCAGTGCTAGATTAGCGGGGGAGTCAGAGACCCAGTACTTC.

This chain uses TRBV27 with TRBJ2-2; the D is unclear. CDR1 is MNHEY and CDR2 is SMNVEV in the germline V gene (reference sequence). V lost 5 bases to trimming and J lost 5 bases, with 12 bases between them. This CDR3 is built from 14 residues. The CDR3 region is CASSHLWGTGELFF. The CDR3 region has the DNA TGTGCCAGCAGTCACCTGTGGGGAACCGGGGAGCTGTTTTTT.

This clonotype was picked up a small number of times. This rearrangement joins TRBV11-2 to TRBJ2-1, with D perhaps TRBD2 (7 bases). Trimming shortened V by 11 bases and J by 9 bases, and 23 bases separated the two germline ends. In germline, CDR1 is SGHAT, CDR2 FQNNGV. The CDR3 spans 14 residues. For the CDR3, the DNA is TGTGCCTCCCTTAGGTCGGGGGGAGGGGGTGAGCAGTTCTTC. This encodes CASLRSGGGGEQFF.

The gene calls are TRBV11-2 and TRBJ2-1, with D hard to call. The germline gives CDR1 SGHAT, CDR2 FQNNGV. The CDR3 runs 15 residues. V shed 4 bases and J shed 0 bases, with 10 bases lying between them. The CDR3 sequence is CASSSRGGSYNEQFF. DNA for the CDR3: TGTGCCAGCAGCTCCCGAGGTGGCTCCTACAATGAGCAGTTCTTC.

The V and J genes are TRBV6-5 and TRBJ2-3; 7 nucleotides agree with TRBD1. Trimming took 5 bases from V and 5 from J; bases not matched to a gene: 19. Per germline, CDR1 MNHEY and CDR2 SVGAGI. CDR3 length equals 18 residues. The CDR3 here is CASSPGQDRTLNLDTQYF. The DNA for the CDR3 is TGTGCCAGCAGTCCCGGCCAGGACAGGACGCTGAATTTAGATACGCAGTATTTT.

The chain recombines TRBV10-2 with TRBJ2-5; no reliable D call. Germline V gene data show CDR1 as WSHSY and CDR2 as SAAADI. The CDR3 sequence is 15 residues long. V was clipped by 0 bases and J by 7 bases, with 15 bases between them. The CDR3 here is CASSESRTDGLTQYF. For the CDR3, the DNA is TGCGCCAGCAGTGAGTCGAGGACGGATGGTCTGACCCAGTACTTC.

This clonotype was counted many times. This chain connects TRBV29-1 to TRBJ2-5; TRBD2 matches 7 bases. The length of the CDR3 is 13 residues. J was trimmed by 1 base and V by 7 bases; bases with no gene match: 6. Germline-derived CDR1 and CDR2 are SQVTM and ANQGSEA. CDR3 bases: TGCAGCGCCCAGGGAGGGATCCAAGAGACCCAGTACTTC. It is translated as CSAQGGIQETQYF.

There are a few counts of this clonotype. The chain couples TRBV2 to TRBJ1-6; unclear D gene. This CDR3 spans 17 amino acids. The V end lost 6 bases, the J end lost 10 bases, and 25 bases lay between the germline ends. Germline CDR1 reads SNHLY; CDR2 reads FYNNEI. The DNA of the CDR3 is TGTGCCAGCAGGTTGCGGTGGGGATCCCGATTTCGGTCACCCCTCCACTTT. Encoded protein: CASRLRWGSRFRSPLHF.

DNA for the CDR3: TGTGCCAGCAGTACCGGACTAAGCGGCATTCAGTACTTC. Protein: CASSTGLSGIQYF. The V call is TRBV6-2 or TRBV6-3, the J call TRBJ2-4, with D perhaps TRBD2 (6 bases). V dropped 5 bases and J dropped 9 bases, with 14 bases sitting between them. CDR3 size: 13 residues. Germline CDR1 MNHEY, CDR2 SVGEGT.

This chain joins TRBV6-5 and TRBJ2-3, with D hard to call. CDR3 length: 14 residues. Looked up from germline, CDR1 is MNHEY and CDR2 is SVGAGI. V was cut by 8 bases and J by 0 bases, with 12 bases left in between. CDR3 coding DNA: TGTGCCAGCGGGTCTGGACGAAGCACAGATACGCAGTATTTT. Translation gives CASGSGRSTDTQYF.

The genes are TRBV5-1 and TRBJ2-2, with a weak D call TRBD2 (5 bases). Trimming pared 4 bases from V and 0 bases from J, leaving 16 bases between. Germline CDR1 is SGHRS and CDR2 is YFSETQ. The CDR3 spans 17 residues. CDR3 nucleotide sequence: TGCGCCAGCAGCCCCTCCCCGGTCGGGGCGAACACCGGGGAGCTGTTTTTT. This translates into CASSPSPVGANTGELFF.

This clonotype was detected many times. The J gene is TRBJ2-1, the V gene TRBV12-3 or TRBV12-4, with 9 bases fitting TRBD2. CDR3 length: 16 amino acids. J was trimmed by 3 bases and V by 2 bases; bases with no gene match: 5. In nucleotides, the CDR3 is TGTGCCAGCAGTTTATGGCTAGCGGGGATCTACAATGAGCAGTTCTTC. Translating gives CASSLWLAGIYNEQFF.

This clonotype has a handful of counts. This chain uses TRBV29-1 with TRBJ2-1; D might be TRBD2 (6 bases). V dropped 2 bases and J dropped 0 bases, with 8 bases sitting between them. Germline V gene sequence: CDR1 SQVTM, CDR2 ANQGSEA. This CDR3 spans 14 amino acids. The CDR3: CSVETGSSYNEQFF. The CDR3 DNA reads TGCAGCGTTGAAACCGGGAGCTCCTACAATGAGCAGTTCTTC.

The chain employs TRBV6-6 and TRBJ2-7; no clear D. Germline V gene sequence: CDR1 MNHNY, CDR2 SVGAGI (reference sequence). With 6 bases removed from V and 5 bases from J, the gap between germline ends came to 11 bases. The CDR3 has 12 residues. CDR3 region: CASSFGPDEQYF. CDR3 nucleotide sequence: TGTGCCAGCAGCTTCGGCCCTGACGAGCAGTACTTC.

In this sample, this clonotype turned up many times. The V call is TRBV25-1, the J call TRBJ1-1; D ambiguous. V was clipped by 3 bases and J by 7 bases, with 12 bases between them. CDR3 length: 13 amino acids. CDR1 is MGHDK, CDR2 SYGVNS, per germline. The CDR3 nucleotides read TGTGCCAGCAGTGATTATCCCGCAGGTGAAGCTTTCTTT. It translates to CASSDYPAGEAFF.